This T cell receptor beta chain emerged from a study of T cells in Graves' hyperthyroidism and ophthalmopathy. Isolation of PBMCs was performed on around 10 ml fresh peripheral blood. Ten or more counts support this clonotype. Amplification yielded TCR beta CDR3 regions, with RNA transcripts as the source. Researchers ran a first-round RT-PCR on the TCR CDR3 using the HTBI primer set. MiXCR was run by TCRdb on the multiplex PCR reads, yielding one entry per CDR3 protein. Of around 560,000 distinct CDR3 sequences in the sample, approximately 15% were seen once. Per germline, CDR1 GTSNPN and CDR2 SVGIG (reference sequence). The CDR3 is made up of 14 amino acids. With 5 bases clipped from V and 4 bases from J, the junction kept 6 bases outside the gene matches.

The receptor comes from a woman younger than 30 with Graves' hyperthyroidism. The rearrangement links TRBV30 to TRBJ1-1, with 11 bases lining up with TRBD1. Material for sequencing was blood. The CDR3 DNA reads TGTGCCTGGGGACAGGGGGCGTTGAGCACTGAAGCTTTCTTT. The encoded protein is CAWGQGALSTEAFF.